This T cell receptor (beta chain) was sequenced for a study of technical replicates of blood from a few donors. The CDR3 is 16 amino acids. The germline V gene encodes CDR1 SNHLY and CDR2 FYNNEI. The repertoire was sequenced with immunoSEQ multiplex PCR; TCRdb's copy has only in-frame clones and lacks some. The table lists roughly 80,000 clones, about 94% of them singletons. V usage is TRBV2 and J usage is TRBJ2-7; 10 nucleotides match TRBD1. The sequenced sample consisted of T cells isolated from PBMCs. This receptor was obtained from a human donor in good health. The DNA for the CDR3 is TGTGTGGCTAAACCGGGAGGGACAGGGGAGTCCTACGAGCAGTACTTC. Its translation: CVAKPGGTGESYEQYF.